Each of the 23 T cell receptor beta chains below was sequenced from the same sample in a study of blood T cells in healthy people across ages. The use of a sample-barcoded 5' primer and a J-beta primer mix characterized a second PCR of about 7 to 12 cycles. TCRdb reprocessed the 5' RACE reads with MiXCR, giving one entry per CDR3 protein. The table shows some 900,000 distinct CDR3 sequences, with 29% occurring only once. Sequencing was performed on blood. The receptors stem from a woman aged 80 or over in good health.

This clonotype came up a few times. The V and J genes are TRBV6-6 and TRBJ2-2; D is perhaps TRBD1 (6 bases). The CDR3 has 15 amino acids. Germline values: CDR1 MNHNY, CDR2 SVGAGI (reference sequence). Trimming took off 7 bases at V and 2 bases at J, with 14 bases between the two ends. CDR3 sequence (DNA): TGTGCCAGCAAGGGGGAACAGGTCAACACCGGGGAGCTGTTTTTT. This codes for CASKGEQVNTGELFF.

V gene TRBV11-2 combines with J gene TRBJ2-1, with D tentatively TRBD1 or TRBD2 (6 bases each). Trimming took off 3 bases at V and 4 bases at J, with 16 bases between the two ends. Germline values: CDR1 SGHAT, CDR2 FQNNGV. The CDR3 totals 16 residues. CDR3 sequence reads: CASSLFWGAVYNEQFF. The CDR3 DNA follows: TGTGCCAGCAGCTTGTTTTGGGGGGCGGTTTACAATGAGCAGTTCTTC. The variable domain in full, completed from reference TRBV11-2 and TRBJ2-1, reads EAGVAQSPRYKIIEKRQSVAFWCNPISGHATLYWYQQILGQGPKLLIQFQNNGVVDDSQLPKDRFSAERLKGVDSTLKIQPAKLEDSAVYLCASSLFWGAVYNEQFFGPGTRLTVL.

This clonotype was counted at least ten times. This sequence joins TRBV15 and TRBJ1-2, with D unclear. Deletions cut 0 bases from V and 3 bases from J, with 11 bases between. This CDR3 region has 15 residues. The germline V gene has CDR1 LNHNV and CDR2 YYDKDF (reference sequence). The CDR3: CATSRDRGVYYGYTF. In nucleotides, the CDR3 is TGTGCCACCAGCAGAGATCGTGGGGTTTACTATGGCTACACCTTC.

This clonotype was seen many times. The chain employs TRBV12-3 or TRBV12-4 and TRBJ2-6; D gene ambiguous. The CDR3 is made up of 15 amino acids. Trimming removed 2 bases from V and 3 bases from J, with 8 bases in between. The CDR3: CASSLRVFGANVLTF. The CDR3 nucleotides read TGTGCCAGCAGTTTACGGGTCTTTGGGGCCAACGTCCTGACTTTC.

The chain uses TRBV3-1 and TRBJ1-5; 10 positions match TRBD1. Trimming at V came to 5 bases and at J to 8 bases, leaving 6 bases not matched to a gene. The CDR3 consists of 14 residues. CDR1 and CDR2 from the germline V gene are LGHDT and YNNKEL (reference sequence). As DNA, the CDR3 is TGTGCCAGCAGCTCGGGACAGGGGCGGGAGCCCCAGCATTTT. Residues: CASSSGQGREPQHF.

This clonotype was observed a handful of times. The V gene is TRBV5-1, the J gene TRBJ1-2; D ambiguous. CDR3 length: 13 amino acids. The germline gives CDR1 SGHRS, CDR2 YFSETQ. V lost 1 base and J 4 bases, leaving 8 bases between the germline ends. This CDR3 is CASSLSWAYGYTF. CDR3 DNA: TGCGCCAGCAGCTTGTCGTGGGCCTATGGCTACACCTTC.

This clonotype showed up many times. The chain recombines TRBV6-6 with TRBJ1-1; D remains ambiguous. This CDR3 region has 13 residues. Looked up from germline, CDR1 is MNHNY and CDR2 is SVGAGI (reference sequence). V was pared by 6 bases and J by 8 bases, with 16 bases between. CDR3 sequence (DNA): TGTGCCAGCAGCCCCGATTCGGGCGGGGAAGCTTTCTTT. This encodes CASSPDSGGEAFF.

The chain has TRBV7-2 and TRBJ2-4, with 9 bases fitting TRBD2. The end of the DNA is better explained by TRBJ2-5, so the J call may be wrong. CDR1 SGHTA and CDR2 FQGNSA come from the germline V gene. The CDR3 is 17 residues long. The DNA for the CDR3 is TGTGCCAGCAGCTTGACCGGGACTAGCAGGGGTAGGGAGACCCAGTACTTC. Amino acids: CASSLTGTSRGRETQYF.

This clonotype has a count of ten or more. The CDR3 loop is CASSDLGGISGTDTQYF. The CDR3 region has the DNA TGCGCCAGCAGCGACCTGGGGGGAATCTCAGGCACAGATACGCAGTATTTT. The chain couples TRBV4-3 to TRBJ2-3; D possibly corresponds to TRBD2 (6 bases). The CDR3 is 17 residues long. Germline CDR1 is LGHNA and CDR2 is YSLEER. Between the trimmed V and J ends, which lost 5 bases and 1 base, there was a span of 19 bases.

Comments on this clonotype: This clone may be a read error of a much larger clone one base away. V usage is TRBV14 and J usage is TRBJ2-1; no clear D gene. The CDR3 loop spans 13 amino acids. V gave up 3 bases and J gave up 13 bases, with 16 bases separating them. CDR1 is SGHDN, CDR2 FVKESK, per germline. CDR3 DNA sequence: TGTGCCAGCAGCCAGATAAGGCAAGAGACCCAGTTCTTC. It encodes CASSQIRQETQFF.

This clonotype appeared many times. The rearrangement uses TRBV7-6 and TRBJ2-7; 13 bases align to TRBD2. This CDR3 has 16 amino acids. Germline CDR1 and CDR2: SGHVS and FNYEAQ. With 4 bases clipped from V and 3 bases from J, the junction kept 6 bases outside the gene matches. CDR3: CASSSGLAGAYYEQYF. The CDR3 DNA sequence: TGTGCCAGCAGCTCCGGACTAGCGGGGGCCTACTACGAGCAGTACTTC.

Many counts were recorded for this clonotype. The genes are TRBV5-1 and TRBJ1-6, with a weak D call TRBD1 (6 bases). This CDR3 region has 13 residues. The V end was cut by 6 bases, the J end by 10 bases, with 14 bases between. Germline V gene lookup returns CDR1 SGHRS and CDR2 YFSETQ. CDR3 residues: CASMGQLGSPLHF. In DNA, the CDR3 is TGCGCCAGCATGGGACAACTAGGATCACCCCTCCACTTT.

The rearrangement joins TRBV5-1 to TRBJ2-1, with 9 bases lining up with TRBD1. The J call may be incorrect, as the DNA end agrees better with TRBJ2-7. CDR3 length equals 13 residues. Per the germline V gene, CDR1 is SGHRS and CDR2 is YFSETQ. DNA for the CDR3: TGCGCCAGCAGCTCGGGACAGGGAGGGGAGCAGTACGTC. This encodes CASSSGQGGEQYV.

In its sample, this clonotype was seen many times. The genes are TRBV7-2 and TRBJ1-2; D gene uncertain. This CDR3 is 13 amino acids long. V was pared by 5 bases and J by 8 bases, with 15 bases between. Germline V CDR1 and CDR2: SGHTA, FQGNSA. The DNA for the CDR3 is TGTGCCAGCAGCCTCGCAGGTATCGAGGGCTACACCTTC. Translation gives CASSLAGIEGYTF.

The sample holds many counts of this clonotype. V usage is TRBV3-1 and J usage is TRBJ2-7; D is unresolved. The CDR3 spans 12 residues. The V end was cut by 6 bases, the J end by 2 bases, with 8 bases between. From germline, CDR1 is LGHDT and CDR2 YNNKEL (reference sequence). The CDR3 nucleotides are TGTGCCAGCAGTCAAACAGCCTACGAGCAGTACTTC. Translating gives CASSQTAYEQYF.

This clonotype appeared many times. CDR3 DNA: TGTGCCAGCAGCTTAGTTGGGGGGGGTAGTTCAGATACGCAGTATTTT. Translated, it gives CASSLVGGGSSDTQYF. The J gene is TRBJ2-3, the V gene TRBV7-2, with 7 nucleotides matching TRBD2. The CDR3 extends over 16 amino acids. With 1 base clipped from V and 4 bases from J, the junction kept 8 bases outside the gene matches. Looked up from germline, CDR1 is SGHTA and CDR2 is FQGNSA.

The V gene is TRBV20-1, the J gene TRBJ2-3; D might be TRBD1 (5 bases). Trimming pared 4 bases from V and 6 bases from J, leaving 8 bases between. This CDR3 is built from 11 residues. Germline CDR1 and CDR2: DFQATT and SNEGSKA (reference sequence). The CDR3 reads CSAKKGDTQYF. The DNA for the CDR3 is TGCAGTGCTAAGAAGGGGGATACGCAGTATTTT.

This clonotype has at least ten counts. The genes are TRBV27 and TRBJ2-6; D gene uncertain. The CDR3 is made up of 17 amino acids. The germline gives CDR1 MNHEY, CDR2 SMNVEV (reference sequence). With 5 bases removed from V and 0 bases from J, the gap between germline ends came to 14 bases. The CDR3 DNA sequence: TGTGCCAGCAGTCTGGTTCGGTCCTACTCTGGGGCCAACGTCCTGACTTTC. Translating it yields CASSLVRSYSGANVLTF.

The chain recombines TRBV24-1 with TRBJ2-5; TRBD2 matches 8 bases. Germline V gene sequence: CDR1 KGHDR, CDR2 SFDVKD. V lost 3 bases, J lost 5 bases, and 4 bases stayed unmatched. This CDR3 spans 14 amino acids. The CDR3 region has the DNA TGTGCCACCAGTGATCCGGGGGGGGACGAGACCCAGTACTTC. Its translation: CATSDPGGDETQYF.

This clonotype occurred many times. The chain joins TRBV28 to TRBJ2-4; 8 positions agree with TRBD1. Germline V gene lookup returns CDR1 MDHEN and CDR2 SYDVKM. The CDR3 has 18 amino acids. V lost 4 bases and J lost 0; bases outside the gene matches: 11. In nucleotides, the CDR3 is TGTGCCAGCAGTTCCAGGGGGCGAGGAGTCCTAGCCAAAAACATTCAGTACTTC. Translating gives CASSSRGRGVLAKNIQYF.

In its sample, this clonotype was seen a few times. This sequence may be a read error, since a much larger clone differs from it by one base. V usage is TRBV7-2 and J usage is TRBJ2-1; TRBD2 agrees at 9 bases. Per the germline V gene, CDR1 is SGHTA and CDR2 is FQGNSA. The CDR3 spans 16 residues. CDR3 region: CAGSPRGSGGYNEQFF. The CDR3 DNA reads as TGTGCCGGCAGCCCCCGAGGTAGCGGGGGCTACAATGAGCAGTTCTTC.

As concerns this clonotype: This sequence may be a read error, since a much larger clone differs from it by one base. The chain combines TRBV3-1 with TRBJ2-3; no clear D gene. This CDR3 has 13 amino acids. In germline, CDR1 is LGHDT, CDR2 YNNKEL (reference sequence). V lost 0 bases, J lost 8 bases, and 9 bases lay in between. CDR3 coding DNA: TGTGCCAGCAGCCAAGATTCGGTAGGTACGCAGTATTTT. Translation gives CASSQDSVGTQYF.

This clonotype was detected a few times. This chain uses TRBV6-6 with TRBJ1-3; maybe TRBD1 (5 bases). The CDR3 extends over 17 amino acids. V was trimmed by 5 bases and J by 0 bases, leaving 17 bases between them. CDR1 and CDR2 from the germline V gene are MNHNY and SVGAGI (reference sequence). CDR3 region: CASSPRGSQSSGNTIYF. As DNA, the CDR3 is TGTGCCAGCAGTCCTAGGGGCAGTCAAAGCTCTGGAAACACCATATATTTT.